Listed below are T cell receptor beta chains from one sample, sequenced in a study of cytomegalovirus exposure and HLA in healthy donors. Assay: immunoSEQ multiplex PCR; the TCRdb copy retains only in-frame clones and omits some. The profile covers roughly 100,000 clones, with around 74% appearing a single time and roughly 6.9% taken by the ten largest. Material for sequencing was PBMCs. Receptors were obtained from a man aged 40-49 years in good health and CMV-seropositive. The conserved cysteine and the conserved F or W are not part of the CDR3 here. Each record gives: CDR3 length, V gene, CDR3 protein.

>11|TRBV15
ATETGNQETQY
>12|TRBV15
ATRRDRASDTQY
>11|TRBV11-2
ASSLNEVNTQY
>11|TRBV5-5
ASSPGEGEKLF
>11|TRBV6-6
ASSLDSNYGYT
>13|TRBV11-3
ASSRGGAGDYEQY
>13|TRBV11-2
ASSIGTSGEETQY
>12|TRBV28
ASSPTGEVDEQY
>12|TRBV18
ASSPPGQGIEQY
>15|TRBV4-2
ASSQSSPTGILYEQY
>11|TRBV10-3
AISENSYYEQY
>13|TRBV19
ASSIKLGTNYGYT
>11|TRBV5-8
ASSSQARESQF
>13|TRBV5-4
ASTNWTGEDTEAF
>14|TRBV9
ASSLKTSGDGETQY
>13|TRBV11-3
ASSLADSGRATQY
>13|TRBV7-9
ASSLGAGPQETQY
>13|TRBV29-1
SAGGPITTNEKLF
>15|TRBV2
ASSERTGKKVNTEAF
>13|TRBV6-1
ASTPPTGWHHEQY
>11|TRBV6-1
ASGLAEIDTQY
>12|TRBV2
ASTLRTGEETQY
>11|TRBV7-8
ATSGGVLETQY
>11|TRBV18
ASSPGQGGGYT
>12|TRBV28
ASSQTRVRNEQF
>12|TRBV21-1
ASSKVGLYYEQY
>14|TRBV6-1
ASSENRDSPNSPLH
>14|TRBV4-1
ASSPGPGQGVYEQY
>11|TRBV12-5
ASSEAGNYGYT
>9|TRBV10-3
AHLTGYEQY
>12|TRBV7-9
ASSLAQGRPEAF
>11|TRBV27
ASSRGTGSGYT
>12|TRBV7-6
ASSWTGSHYEQY
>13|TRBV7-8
ASSSGQGAVQPQH
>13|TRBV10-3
AIRGGQESSYEQY
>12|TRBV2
ASSEQGQGGGYT
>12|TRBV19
ATGDSATNEKLF
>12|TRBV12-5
ASGFSGGAYEQY